Below, one T cell receptor beta chain is given with its context. Antigen: not known. The time point was: recipient sample about 28 days before transplant, after cytoreduction. This table comes from immunoSEQ multiplex PCR, and its TCRdb copy is limited to in-frame clones, with some not included. The table lists nearly 7,000 clones, around 88% of them singletons. This sample is drawn from a study of T cell clonotyping in hematopoietic cell transplantation. Study outcomes and limitations: Higher Inverse Simpson Index values in graft donor and pretransplant recipient predicted broader posttransplant TCR diversity. Pathologically expanded recipient clonotypes increased progressively from day 30 to day 180 as diversity fell.

Germline CDR1 reads GTSNPN; CDR2 reads SVGIG (reference sequence). V trimming: 2 bases; J trimming: 4 bases; junction bases outside the gene matches: 4. The CDR3 totals 13 residues. This chain uses TRBV30 with TRBJ1-1; 7 positions match TRBD1. Here the sequenced sample was peripheral blood mononuclear cells, taken before stem cell transplant. This clonotype was sampled from a man younger than 45 with acute myeloid leukemia. Some clones in this sample may be carry-over from other donors' samples. This chain's CDR3 is CAWSRTGSTEAFF. The CDR3 region has the DNA TGTGCCTGGAGTCGGACAGGATCCACTGAAGCTTTCTTT.